This TCR beta chain is drawn from a study of yellow fever vaccine responses in identical twins (dated by TCRdb to between 2017 and 2018). At the level of the whole study: Focusing on identical twins, the study followed the T cell clones that responded to the vaccine, and did so with precision. Points the paper makes about the study in general: According to the authors, the vaccine-induced T cell response in identical twins seemed to be partly convergent and partly specific to each individual.

Library creation used RT-PCR. The listed sequencing device is Illumina HiSeq 2500. TCRdb itself trimmed the public reads at Q25 with fastp, ran MiXCR and retained productive beta chains. Each record represents a unique CDR3 protein, reported with the most common genes and DNA among its rows. The sample records under 4,000 distinct CDR3 sequences, approximately 82% of which are singletons. The top ten clonotypes cover about 3.7% of the sample. Only one count was recorded for this clonotype. The target of this receptor is not known. No qualities accompany the bases; no much larger clone lies one base away. A lone read is weak support. The cysteine opens and the phenylalanine closes a CDR3 of 15 amino acids. Only the CDR3 region is kept as DNA, spanning 45 bases read in frame from base 1. Based on the germline V gene, the CDR1 and CDR2 sequences are SGHTA and FQGNSA. The V and J ends are trimmed by 0 bases and 1 base, leaving 7 bases between them.

This clonotype was obtained from a woman between 18 and 29 years old who received the yellow fever vaccine. Donor details come from another sample of the same person, matched by shared clones. The sequenced sample was T cells from blood (PBMCs), unsorted or a sorted subset (not recorded which), obtained before or after yellow fever vaccination (not recorded which). The chain couples TRBV7-2 to TRBJ1-5, with no confidently assigned D gene. The DNA sequence is given as TGTGCCAGCAGCTTAGCGATAGGAAGCAATCAGCCCCAGCATTTT. Its coded protein is CASSLAIGSNQPQHF.